The 22 T cell receptor beta chains reported below all come from one sample, sequenced in a study of blood T cell repertoires in COVID-19. Clones were sequenced by immunoSEQ multiplex PCR, and TCRdb holds only the in-frame ones, with some missing. Counted here are some 150,000 clones, approximately 83% occurring once; the ten biggest clones make up around 8.6%. Input material: peripheral blood. These receptors were taken from a human donor in a cohort sampled during active COVID-19.

The chain recombines TRBV2 with TRBJ2-2; 9 bases line up with TRBD2. Germline V gives CDR1 SNHLY, CDR2 FYNNEI. The CDR3 is made up of 14 amino acids. With 7 bases clipped from V and 7 bases from J, the junction kept 7 bases outside the gene matches. The CDR3 region is CASIMTSGGGELFF. The CDR3 coding sequence is TGTGCCAGCATTATGACTAGCGGTGGCGGGGAGCTGTTTTTT.

V usage is TRBV28 and J usage is TRBJ2-3; weak D call: TRBD1 (5 bases). The CDR3 contains 14 residues. CDR1 and CDR2 (germline): MDHEN, SYDVKM. The V end lost 3 bases, the J end lost 3 bases, and 10 bases lay between the germline ends. CDR3 region: CASSLRQGTDTQYF. The CDR3 DNA follows: TGTGCCAGCAGTTTGCGGCAGGGTACAGATACGCAGTATTTT.

V is TRBV5-5 and J is TRBJ1-1, with D possibly matching TRBD1 (6 bases). CDR1 and CDR2 (germline): SGHKS, YYEKEE (reference sequence). The CDR3 is 16 residues long. V lost 3 bases to trimming and J lost 0 bases, with 15 bases between them. Written as DNA, the CDR3 is TGTGCCAGCAGCTCCGCACGACAGGACATGAACACTGAAGCTTTCTTT. It codes for CASSSARQDMNTEAFF.

The DNA of the CDR3 is TGCACCAGCAGCCAACAGGACAGGGGTGATGAAAAACTGTTTTTT. Translating it yields CTSSQQDRGDEKLFF. The chain employs TRBV1 and TRBJ1-4; the listed D gene, TRBD1, was not tested against the DNA. TRBV1 is reported as a pseudogene. The CDR3 runs to 15 residues.

CDR3 nucleotides: TGTGCCAGCAGCCAGCGGGGCGCGTACGAGCAGTACTTC. Translation: CASSQRGAYEQYF. V usage is TRBV3-1 (or the pseudogene TRBV3-2) and J usage is TRBJ2-7; a possible D gene is TRBD2 (6 bases). This CDR3 comprises 13 residues. Germline V CDR1 and CDR2: LGHDT, YNNKEL (reference sequence). Trimming shortened V by 3 bases and J by 4 bases, and 10 bases separated the two germline ends.

In its sample, this clone was seen once. CDR3 sequence reads: CASSVRSINYEQYF. CDR3 DNA sequence: TGTGCCAGCAGCGTTCGGAGCATAAACTACGAGCAGTACTTC. This chain uses TRBV9 with TRBJ2-7, with unresolved D. The V gene's germline CDR1 is SGDLS and CDR2 YYNGEE. The V and J ends lost 2 bases and 3 bases respectively, with 12 bases between them. CDR3 size: 14 residues. The full variable domain, completed using reference TRBV9 and TRBJ2-7, is DSGVTQTPKHLITATGQRVTLRCSPRSGDLSVYWYQQSLDQGLQFLIQYYNGEERAKGNILERFSAQQFPDLHSELNLSSLELGDSALYFCASSVRSINYEQYFGPGTRLTVT.

The rearrangement joins TRBV19 to TRBJ2-1; TRBD2 matches 7 bases. V dropped 7 bases and J dropped 2; count of bases not matched to a gene: 14. Germline-derived CDR1 and CDR2 are LNHDA and SQIVND (reference sequence). CDR3 length: 17 amino acids. The CDR3 loop reads CASTRVFGEGPYNEQFF. Written as DNA, the CDR3 is TGTGCCAGTACCCGCGTGTTCGGGGAGGGCCCCTACAATGAGCAGTTCTTC.

CDR3 in DNA: TGTGCCAGCAGCTTAGCGGGGAAGGGAAACACCATATATTTT. The encoded protein is CASSLAGKGNTIYF. V gene TRBV11-2 combines with J gene TRBJ1-3; D remains ambiguous. Germline assignment: CDR1 SGHAT and CDR2 FQNNGV. V was pared by 1 base and J by 4 bases, with 8 bases between. The CDR3 runs 14 residues. The full variable domain, its missing parts supplied by reference TRBV11-2 and TRBJ1-3, is EAGVAQSPRYKIIEKRQSVAFWCNPISGHATLYWYQQILGQGPKLLIQFQNNGVVDDSQLPKDRFSAERLKGVDSTLKIQPAKLEDSAVYLCASSLAGKGNTIYFGEGSWLTVV.

The V and J genes are TRBV18 and TRBJ2-5; perhaps TRBD2 as D (6 bases). V shed 1 base and J shed 3 bases, with 15 bases lying between them. The CDR3 totals 16 residues. The germline V gene encodes CDR1 KGHSH and CDR2 LQKENI. The CDR3 spells CASSPRGGDSKETQYF. The CDR3 coding sequence is TGTGCCAGCTCACCACGTGGTGGGGACTCCAAAGAGACCCAGTACTTC. Variable domain in full (rest from reference TRBV18 and TRBJ2-5): NAGVMQNPRHLVRRRGQEARLRCSPMKGHSHVYWYRQLPEEGLKFMVYLQKENIIDESGMPKERFSAEFPKEGPSILRIQQVVRGDSAAYFCASSPRGGDSKETQYFGPGTRLLVL.

The gene calls are TRBV5-1 and TRBJ2-1; 13 bases line up with TRBD2. Per germline, CDR1 SGHRS and CDR2 YFSETQ. CDR3 length equals 16 residues. V trimming: 4 bases; J trimming: 8 bases; junction bases outside the gene matches: 9. In DNA, the CDR3 is TGCGCCAGCAGCCCCCTAACTAGCGGGGGGGCCGATGAGCAGTTCTTC. Its translation: CASSPLTSGGADEQFF.

This chain uses TRBV29-1 with TRBJ2-7; no definite D call. Germline lookup yields CDR1 SQVTM and CDR2 ANQGSEA. The CDR3 totals 13 residues. Trimming cost V 8 bases and J 4 bases, with 18 bases left between them. The CDR3 DNA sequence: TGCAGCATCCTGAATCTCCCTATATACGAGCAGTACTTC. Translation gives CSILNLPIYEQYF.

With respect to this clone: Sequence at one end of the junction differs from germline and may be a read error. This chain links TRBV11-2 with TRBJ2-1, with 9 bases lining up with TRBD1. Per the germline V gene, CDR1 is SGHAT and CDR2 is FQNNGV. The CDR3 is 14 amino acids. CDR3 DNA sequence: TGTGCCAGCAGTTTAGGACAGGGGTACAATGAGCAGTTCTTC. Its protein product is CASSLGQGYNEQFF.

CDR3 coding DNA: TGTGCCAGCAGTTTACGGGGACGGGACAGGGGTTTGTTGTACAATAATTCACCCCTCCACTTT. Protein sequence: CASSLRGRDRGLLYNNSPLHF. V and J are TRBV27 and TRBJ1-6; 10 bases are a match to TRBD1. This CDR3 has 21 residues. The V gene end was trimmed by 2 bases and the J gene end by 5 bases; junction bases not matched to a gene: 18. Looked up from germline, CDR1 is MNHEY and CDR2 is SMNVEV (reference sequence).

The chain combines TRBV29-1 with TRBJ1-1; D is possibly TRBD1 (6 bases). CDR3 length: 11 amino acids. Germline V lookup: CDR1 SQVTM, CDR2 ANQGSEA. V was clipped by 6 bases and J by 8 bases, with 13 bases between them. The CDR3 protein is CSVETGGEAFF. The CDR3 DNA reads TGCAGCGTCGAAACGGGGGGCGAAGCTTTCTTT.

The genes are TRBV6-5 and TRBJ1-6, with a tentative D call TRBD1 (5 bases). Deletions cut 0 bases from V and 9 bases from J, with 15 bases between. This CDR3 is built from 16 residues. Germline assignment: CDR1 MNHEY and CDR2 SVGAGI. CDR3 in amino acids: CASSYSLAGPGSPLHF. For the CDR3, the DNA is TGTGCCAGCAGTTACTCCTTGGCAGGGCCAGGTTCACCCCTCCACTTT.

This clone was picked up one time. This chain joins TRBV6-5 and TRBJ1-1; D perhaps matches TRBD1 (5 bases). Germline V gives CDR1 MNHEY, CDR2 SVGAGI. The V end was cut by 2 bases, the J end by 4 bases, with 8 bases between. This CDR3 is built from 13 residues. The CDR3 here is CASSYQGFTEAFF. DNA of the CDR3: TGTGCCAGCAGTTACCAGGGTTTCACTGAAGCTTTCTTT.

The rearrangement links TRBV7-9 to TRBJ2-7, with D unresolved. The CDR3 spans 14 residues. Trimming left V 3 bases short and J 0 bases short, with 9 bases between. In germline, CDR1 is SEHNR, CDR2 FQNEAQ (reference sequence). The DNA for the CDR3 is TGTGCCAGCAGCTTCCCCGACAACTCCTACGAGCAGTACTTC. Translation: CASSFPDNSYEQYF.

The J gene is TRBJ1-6, the V gene TRBV10-2, with TRBD1 matching over 12 bases. CDR1 is WSHSY and CDR2 is SAAADI in the germline V gene. The CDR3 is made up of 15 amino acids. V gave up 4 bases and J gave up 7 bases; unmatched junction bases: 2. The CDR3 DNA is TGCGCCAGCAGTGCCGGGACAGGGGGCAATTCACCCCTCCACTTT. Protein sequence: CASSAGTGGNSPLHF.

The chain links TRBV10-1 to TRBJ2-7; 11 positions agree with TRBD2. This CDR3 is 15 amino acids long. J was trimmed by 2 bases and V by 5 bases; bases with no gene match: 5. CDR1 and CDR2 from the germline V gene are WNHNN and SYGVQD (reference sequence). The DNA of the CDR3 is TGCGCCAGCAGTCCAACTAGCGGGAGCCCCTACGAGCAGTACTTC. Its translation is CASSPTSGSPYEQYF.

V usage is TRBV19 and J usage is TRBJ2-2; 8 bases are shared with TRBD1. With 4 bases clipped from V and 0 bases from J, the junction kept 4 bases outside the gene matches. CDR1 and CDR2 from the germline V gene are LNHDA and SQIVND (reference sequence). The CDR3 spans 16 residues. The CDR3 loop reads CASSRQGLTNTGELFF. DNA of the CDR3: TGTGCCAGTAGTAGACAGGGGCTAACGAACACCGGGGAGCTGTTTTTT.

The rearrangement uses TRBV29-1 and TRBJ2-2, with 10 bases identical to TRBD1. The germline CDR1 and CDR2 sequences are SQVTM and ANQGSEA. The CDR3 loop spans 18 amino acids. J lost 0 bases, V lost 3 bases, and 10 bases had no gene match. CDR3 nucleotides: TGCAGCGTTGATGGAGCGACAGGGGGCCGCTCGAACACCGGGGAGCTGTTTTTT. Its translation is CSVDGATGGRSNTGELFF.

This clone has only a few counts. The rearrangement uses TRBV4-1 and TRBJ2-3, with TRBD2 matching 13 bases. The trim removed 0 bases at V and 7 bases at J, leaving 7 bases unmatched. Germline V gene sequence: CDR1 MGHRA, CDR2 YSYEKL. The CDR3 length is 17 residues. CDR3 amino acids: CASSQEGTSGVVYTQYF. DNA of the CDR3: TGCGCCAGCAGCCAAGAGGGGACTAGCGGGGTGGTATATACGCAGTATTTT.